This TCR beta chain was captured in a study of shared clonotypes between healthy human individuals. Data came from immunoSEQ multiplex PCR; TCRdb stores just in-frame clones and leaves some out. The table includes millions of clones, about 93% detected once. Study outcomes and limitations: Blood alone was sampled, and tissue repertoires likely differ.

V was shortened by 1 base and J by 3 bases, with 8 bases between the two germline ends. The CDR3 is 13 residues long. Germline V gene sequence: CDR1 SGHNT, CDR2 YYREEE (reference sequence). Naive CD8 populations comprised CD45RO-negative cells positively selected for CCR7, excluding terminally differentiated effector memory CD45RA+ cells. Each of the donors was a healthy adult who was HIV-negative and had not had a recent acute infection or vaccination. As regards this clone: The antigen is not known.

Material for sequencing was naive CD8+ T cells from PBMCs. This clonotype was sampled from a young man in good health. Some clones in this sample may be carry-over from other donors' samples. The chain couples TRBV5-4 to TRBJ2-7; no clear D. CDR3 loop: CASSLSSYYEQYF. DNA for the CDR3: TGTGCCAGCAGCTTGAGTTCTTACTACGAGCAGTACTTC.